The source of this TCR beta chain is a study of untreated major depressive disorder. The V and J ends lost 4 bases and 8 bases respectively, with 21 bases between them. Germline V gene data show CDR1 as MNHEY and CDR2 as SMNVEV (reference sequence). CDR3 length: 15 amino acids. This table comes from immunoSEQ multiplex PCR, and its TCRdb copy is limited to in-frame clones, with some not included. The sample has about 27,000 clones; 91% are singletons. Findings of the study overall: TRBV05-01 (Vbeta 5.1) usage was higher in CD4+ T cells of depressed patients than controls.

As to this clone: The antigen is undetermined.

This clonotype originated in a woman aged 25 to 39 with major depressive disorder. Material for sequencing was CD4+ T cells from PBMCs. V and J are TRBV27 and TRBJ2-7; D remains ambiguous. In DNA form, the CDR3 reads TGTGCCAGCAGTTCGATGTTTCGTGGTCCTACGAAGCAGTACTTC. Translating gives CASSSMFRGPTKQYF.